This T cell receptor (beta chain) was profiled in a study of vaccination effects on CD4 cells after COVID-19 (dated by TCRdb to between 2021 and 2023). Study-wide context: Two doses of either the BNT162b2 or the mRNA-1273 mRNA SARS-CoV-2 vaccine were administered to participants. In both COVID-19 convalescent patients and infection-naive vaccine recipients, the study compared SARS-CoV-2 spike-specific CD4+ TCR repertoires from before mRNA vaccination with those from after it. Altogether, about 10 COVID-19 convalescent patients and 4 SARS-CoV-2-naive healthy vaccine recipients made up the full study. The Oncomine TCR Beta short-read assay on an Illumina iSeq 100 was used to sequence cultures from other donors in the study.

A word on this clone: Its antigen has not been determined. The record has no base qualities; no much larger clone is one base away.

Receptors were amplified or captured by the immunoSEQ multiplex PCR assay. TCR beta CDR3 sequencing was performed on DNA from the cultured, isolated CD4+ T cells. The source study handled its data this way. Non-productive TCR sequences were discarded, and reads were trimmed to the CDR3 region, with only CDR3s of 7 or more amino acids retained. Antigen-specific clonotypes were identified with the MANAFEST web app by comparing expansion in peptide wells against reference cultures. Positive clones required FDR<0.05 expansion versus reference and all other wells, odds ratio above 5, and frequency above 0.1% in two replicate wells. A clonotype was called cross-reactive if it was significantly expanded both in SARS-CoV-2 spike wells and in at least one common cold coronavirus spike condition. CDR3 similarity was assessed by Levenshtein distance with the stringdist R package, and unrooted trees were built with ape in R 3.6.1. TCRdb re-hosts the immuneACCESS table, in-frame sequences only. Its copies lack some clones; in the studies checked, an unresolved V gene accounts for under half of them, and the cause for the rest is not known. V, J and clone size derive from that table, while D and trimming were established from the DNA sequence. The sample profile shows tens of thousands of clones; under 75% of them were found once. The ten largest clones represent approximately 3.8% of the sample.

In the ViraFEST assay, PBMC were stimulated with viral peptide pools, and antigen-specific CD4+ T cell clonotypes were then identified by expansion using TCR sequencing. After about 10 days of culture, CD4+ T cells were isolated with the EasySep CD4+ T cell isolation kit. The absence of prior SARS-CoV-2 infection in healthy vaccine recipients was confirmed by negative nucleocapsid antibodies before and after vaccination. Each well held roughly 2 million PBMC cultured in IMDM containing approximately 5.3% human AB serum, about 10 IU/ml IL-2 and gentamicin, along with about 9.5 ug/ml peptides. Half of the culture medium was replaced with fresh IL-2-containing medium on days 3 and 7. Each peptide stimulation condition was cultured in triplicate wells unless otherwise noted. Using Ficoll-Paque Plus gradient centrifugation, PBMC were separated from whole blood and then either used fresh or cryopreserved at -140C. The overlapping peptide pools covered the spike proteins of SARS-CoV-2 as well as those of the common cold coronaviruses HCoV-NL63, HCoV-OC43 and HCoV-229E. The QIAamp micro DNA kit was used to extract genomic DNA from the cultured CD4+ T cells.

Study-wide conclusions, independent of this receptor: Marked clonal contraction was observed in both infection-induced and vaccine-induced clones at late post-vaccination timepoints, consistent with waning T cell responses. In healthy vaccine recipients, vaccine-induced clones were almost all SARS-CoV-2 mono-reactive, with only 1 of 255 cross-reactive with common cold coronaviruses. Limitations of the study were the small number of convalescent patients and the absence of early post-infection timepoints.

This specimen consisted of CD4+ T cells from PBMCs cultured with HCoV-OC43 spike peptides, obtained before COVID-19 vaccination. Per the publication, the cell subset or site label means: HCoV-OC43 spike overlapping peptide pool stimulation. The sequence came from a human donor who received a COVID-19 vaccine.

The CDR3 has the sequence CASEPGGRTPLHF. The DNA sequence is as follows: TGTGCCAGCGAACCAGGGGGCCGAACACCCCTCCACTTT. This chain joins TRBV6-5 to TRBJ1-6, with TRBD1 identical over 8 junction bases. The germline V gene yields MNHEY for CDR1 and SVGAGI for CDR2. Trimming accounts for 8 bases at V and 11 bases at J, while the number of junction bases matched to no gene is 8. Its CDR3 holds 13 amino acids, cysteine through phenylalanine. Only the CDR3 region is kept as DNA, spanning 39 bases read in frame from base 1.